This T cell receptor beta chain was captured in a study of T cells in Graves' hyperthyroidism and ophthalmopathy. Diagnoses used clinical symptoms, serum thyroxine and TRAb, thyroid ultrasound and orbital computed tomography. RNA transcripts yielded amplified TCR beta CDR3 regions. A set of HTBI primers served as the primers for a first-round RT-PCR of the TCR CDR3. TCRdb reprocessed the multiplex PCR reads with MiXCR, giving one entry per CDR3 protein. Of about 680,000 distinct CDR3 sequences listed, under 45% are singletons. Study-level results: Blood samples included most of the expanded thyroid clonotypes exceeding 0.001.

This clonotype was observed a few times. The antigen remains undetermined. In germline, CDR1 is SGHAT, CDR2 FQNNGV. The CDR3 loop spans 14 amino acids. With 3 bases removed from V and 0 bases from J, the gap between germline ends came to 8 bases. The source is a woman between 40 and 50 years old with Graves' hyperthyroidism. Sequenced input: blood. The chain uses TRBV11-2 and TRBJ2-5; D not resolved. The CDR3 DNA follows: TGTGCCAGCAGCTTCGGCTCTTACCAAGAGACCCAGTACTTC. This encodes CASSFGSYQETQYF.